This section outlines one TCR beta chain sequence together with its context. Antigen: not known. This record comes from a study of cytomegalovirus exposure and HLA in healthy donors. Both 60 Vbeta primers and 13 Jbeta primers went into the PCR. This table comes from immunoSEQ multiplex PCR, and its TCRdb copy is limited to in-frame clones, with some not included. Of roughly 200,000 clones listed, roughly 85% are singletons. Findings and limits, study-wide: It is likely that the observed cluster of highly shared sequence variants was a sequencing artifact.

CDR1 is SEHNR, CDR2 FQNEAQ, per germline (reference sequence). The CDR3 contains 16 residues. The ends were cut back, 3 bases at V and 4 bases at J, with 17 bases in the middle. The receptor comes from a woman aged 25 to 45 in good health and CMV-seropositive. The sample consisted of PBMCs. The chain is built from TRBV7-9 and TRBJ2-3, with D perhaps TRBD1 (7 bases). CDR3: CASSFAPTGRPDTQYF. The CDR3 nucleotides read TGTGCCAGCAGCTTCGCCCCGACAGGGAGGCCAGATACGCAGTATTTT. The whole variable domain, remainder taken from reference TRBV7-9 and TRBJ2-3, is DTGVSQNPRHKITKRGQNVTFRCDPISEHNRLYWYRQTLGQGPEFLTYFQNEAQLEKSRLLSDRFSAERPKGSFSTLEIQRTEQGDSAMYLCASSFAPTGRPDTQYFGPGTRLTVL.